The 25 T cell receptor beta chains below all came from one sample that was sequenced in a study of spatial heterogeneity in lung cancer. Sample time point: sample taken at primary tumor resection. Unsorted samples of tumor, nontumor lung or frozen PBMC had their whole RNA sequenced. MiXCR, applied by TCRdb to the 5' RACE reads, yields one record per CDR3 protein. This table holds about 45,000 distinct CDR3 sequences, 6% to 7% found once. Sequenced material: PBMCs, taken at surgery. Every receptor here comes from a female donor with early-stage non-small cell lung cancer.

This chain connects TRBV2 to TRBJ1-5, with TRBD1 as a possible D gene (6 bases). V shed 6 bases and J shed 3 bases, with 12 bases lying between them. The CDR3 runs to 14 residues. Germline V CDR1 and CDR2: SNHLY, FYNNEI. In DNA, the CDR3 is TGTGCCAGCAGACCGGGGGCGGACAATCAGCCCCAGCATTTT. Translated, it gives CASRPGADNQPQHF.

The chain couples TRBV5-1 to TRBJ2-1, with D unresolved. Germline values: CDR1 SGHRS, CDR2 YFSETQ. This CDR3 is built from 13 residues. Trimming took 2 bases from V and 8 from J, leaving 11 bases between them. The DNA of the CDR3 is TGCGCCAGCAGCTTTCCCGGCGGATATGAGCAGTTCTTC. Its protein is CASSFPGGYEQFF.

This clonotype was recorded at least ten times. V usage is TRBV10-1 and J usage is TRBJ2-3, with a tentative D call TRBD2 (6 bases). The CDR3 has 15 residues. Germline V gene lookup returns CDR1 WNHNN and CDR2 SYGVQD (reference sequence). Trimming took 4 bases from V and 5 from J, leaving 16 bases between them. The CDR3 DNA follows: TGCGCCAGCAGTGTTAATCGGGACTTCCGAGATACGCAGTATTTT. This codes for CASSVNRDFRDTQYF.

V gene TRBV20-1 combines with J gene TRBJ1-6; D may be TRBD1 (5 bases). The ends were cut back, 3 bases at V and 7 bases at J, with 19 bases in the middle. The CDR3 runs 16 residues. The V gene's germline CDR1 is DFQATT and CDR2 SNEGSKA (reference sequence). CDR3: CSASKDGAMINSPLHF. The CDR3 nucleotides read TGCAGTGCTAGTAAAGACGGGGCTATGATAAATTCACCCCTCCACTTT.

This clonotype was detected many times. The rearrangement uses TRBV3-1 and TRBJ2-2; perhaps TRBD2 as D (5 bases). Germline-derived CDR1 and CDR2 are LGHDT and YNNKEL (reference sequence). The length of the CDR3 is 17 residues. V dropped 0 bases and J dropped 2 bases, with 13 bases sitting between them. The CDR3: CASSQEAVRVNTGELFF. Written as DNA, the CDR3 is TGTGCCAGCAGCCAAGAAGCGGTCAGAGTAAACACCGGGGAGCTGTTTTTT.

There are many counts of this clonotype. The chain combines TRBV2 with TRBJ2-7; TRBD1 matches 7 bases. This CDR3 comprises 16 residues. After removal of 6 bases from V and 2 bases from J, the junction contained 13 bases not matched to a gene. The germline CDR1 and CDR2 sequences are SNHLY and FYNNEI. Here the CDR3 reads CASRELQDRTAYEQYF. CDR3 nucleotides: TGTGCCAGCAGGGAACTTCAGGACAGGACCGCCTACGAGCAGTACTTC.

This clonotype was observed at least ten times. V usage is TRBV5-1 and J usage is TRBJ1-1; 9 bases match TRBD1. The CDR3 runs to 16 residues. Germline-derived CDR1 and CDR2 are SGHRS and YFSETQ. Germline trimming cut 1 base from V and 2 bases from J; bases unmatched to any gene: 6. The CDR3 DNA reads as TGCGCCAGCAGCTTGAGCCCGGGACAGGGAAACACTGAAGCTTTCTTT. This sequence encodes CASSLSPGQGNTEAFF.

This clonotype was counted many times. The rearrangement uses TRBV28 and TRBJ2-6; D is unresolved. CDR3 size: 15 residues. Germline V gives CDR1 MDHEN, CDR2 SYDVKM. The ends were cut back, 6 bases at V and 0 bases at J, with 9 bases in the middle. The CDR3 region is CASSLDNSGANVLTF. The CDR3 DNA is TGTGCCAGCAGCCTCGATAACTCTGGGGCCAACGTCCTGACTTTC.

This clonotype came up many times. The V gene is TRBV25-1, the J gene TRBJ2-1, with a tentative D call TRBD1 (6 bases). Germline V gene data show CDR1 as MGHDK and CDR2 as SYGVNS. V was trimmed by 7 bases and J by 3 bases, leaving 19 bases between them. The CDR3 length is 16 residues. CDR3: CASTRAGALFYNEQFF. As DNA, the CDR3 is TGTGCCAGCACAAGGGCAGGGGCGTTATTCTACAATGAGCAGTTCTTC.

This sequence joins TRBV7-6 and TRBJ1-4; D is ambiguous. CDR1 and CDR2 (germline): SGHVS, FNYEAQ. V lost 1 base to trimming and J lost 0 bases, with 9 bases between them. There are 16 residues in the CDR3. CDR3 DNA: TGTGCCAGCAGCTTAGTTGGGAGAACAACTAATGAAAAACTGTTTTTT. Residues: CASSLVGRTTNEKLFF. The complete variable domain, with remaining parts taken from reference TRBV7-6 and TRBJ1-4, reads GAGVSQSPRYKVTKRGQDVALRCDPISGHVSLYWYRQALGQGPEFLTYFNYEAQQDKSGLPNDRFSAERPEGSISTLTIQRTEQRDSAMYRCASSLVGRTTNEKLFFGSGTQLSVL.

The V call is TRBV7-9, the J call TRBJ1-1; D is unresolved. The CDR3 sequence is 13 residues long. Germline V gene sequence: CDR1 SEHNR, CDR2 FQNEAQ (reference sequence). With 1 base removed from V and 1 base from J, the gap between germline ends came to 4 bases. The CDR3 nucleotides read TGTGCCAGCAGCTTAGAAGCGAACACTGAAGCTTTCTTT. It is translated as CASSLEANTEAFF.

The sample holds many counts of this clonotype. The chain has TRBV12-3 or TRBV12-4 and TRBJ2-1, with D unresolved. V was trimmed by 5 bases and J by 15 bases, leaving 20 bases between them. The CDR3 extends over 13 amino acids. The CDR3: CASSQNLLPGGFF. For the CDR3, the DNA is TGTGCCAGCAGTCAGAACTTGCTTCCCGGTGGGTTCTTC.

This clonotype occurred many times. The chain has TRBV28 and TRBJ2-3, with 11 positions matching TRBD2. Per the germline V gene, CDR1 is MDHEN and CDR2 is SYDVKM. V was pared by 2 bases and J by 1 base, with 5 bases of the junction left unmatched. This CDR3 comprises 17 residues. The CDR3 protein is CASSLRLTSGGTDTQYF. CDR3 bases: TGTGCCAGCAGTTTAAGATTGACTAGCGGGGGCACAGATACGCAGTATTTT.

This chain connects TRBV6-5 to TRBJ1-1; tentatively, D is TRBD1 (6 bases). The CDR3 has 12 amino acids. Trimming pared 4 bases from V and 8 bases from J, leaving 11 bases between. Germline CDR1 reads MNHEY; CDR2 reads SVGAGI. The CDR3 DNA sequence: TGTGCCAGCAGTTCCGTGGACAGAGAAGCTTTCTTT. Its protein is CASSSVDREAFF.

The chain combines TRBV20-1 with TRBJ2-1; D is undetermined. Germline-derived CDR1 and CDR2 are DFQATT and SNEGSKA (reference sequence). V lost 3 bases and J lost 6, with 12 bases in between. There are 13 residues in the CDR3. In DNA, the CDR3 is TGCAGTGCTAGGGTGGTTGTACTCAATGAGCAGTTCTTC. Translated, it gives CSARVVVLNEQFF.

Many counts were recorded for this clonotype. The genes are TRBV4-1 and TRBJ2-1; TRBD2 agrees at 10 bases. Germline CDR1 is MGHRA and CDR2 is YSYEKL. V shed 3 bases, J shed 7 bases, and the junction held 6 bases outside the gene matches. This CDR3 has 15 residues. CDR3 nucleotides: TGCGCCAGCAGCCATAAAGCGGGGGGGCAAAATGAGCAGTTCTTC. It yields the protein CASSHKAGGQNEQFF.

This clonotype was seen only a few times. This chain links TRBV5-5 with TRBJ1-2; possible D gene TRBD1, 5 bases. The germline V gene has CDR1 SGHKS and CDR2 YYEKEE (reference sequence). V was cut by 2 bases and J by 6 bases, with 11 bases left in between. The CDR3 sequence is 13 residues long. The CDR3 protein is CASSFAQGDGYTF. The CDR3 region has the DNA TGTGCCAGCAGCTTTGCTCAGGGAGATGGCTACACCTTC. Drawing the rest from reference TRBV5-5 and TRBJ1-2, the complete variable domain is DAGVTQSPTHLIKTRGQQVTLRCSPISGHKSVSWYQQVLGQGPQFIFQYYEKEERGRGNFPDRFSARQFPNYSSELNVNALLLGDSALYLCASSFAQGDGYTFGSGTRLTVV.

There are many counts of this clonotype. The J gene is TRBJ2-5, the V gene TRBV5-1; 10 nucleotides align to TRBD2. Germline-derived CDR1 and CDR2 are SGHRS and YFSETQ. V lost 4 bases, J lost 5 bases, and 5 bases stayed unmatched. CDR3 length: 14 residues. This CDR3 is CASSITSGDETQYF. The CDR3 nucleotides read TGCGCCAGCAGCATTACTAGCGGGGACGAGACCCAGTACTTC.

This clonotype came up a few times. The chain carries TRBV7-2 and TRBJ1-5; D not resolved. This CDR3 is built from 14 residues. Trimming left V 5 bases short and J 6 bases short, with 14 bases between. Germline V gives CDR1 SGHTA, CDR2 FQGNSA. The CDR3 here is CASSPRTRLQPQHF. The CDR3 coding sequence is TGTGCCAGCAGCCCGCGGACTAGACTTCAGCCCCAGCATTTT.

This rearrangement joins TRBV5-4 to TRBJ1-2; D uncertain. CDR1 and CDR2 from the germline V gene are SGHNT and YYREEE (reference sequence). The CDR3 has 14 amino acids. Trimming shortened V by 0 bases and J by 0 bases, and 6 bases separated the two germline ends. CDR3 loop: CASSLAVANYGYTF. CDR3 nucleotides: TGTGCCAGCAGCTTGGCAGTAGCTAACTATGGCTACACCTTC. The full variable domain, its missing parts supplied by reference TRBV5-4 and TRBJ1-2, is ETGVTQSPTHLIKTRGQQVTLRCSSQSGHNTVSWYQQALGQGPQFIFQYYREEENGRGNFPPRFSGLQFPNYSSELNVNALELDDSALYLCASSLAVANYGYTFGSGTRLTVV.

This clonotype was picked up many times. The chain combines TRBV20-1 with TRBJ1-2; D unresolved. V was cut by 7 bases and J by 7 bases, with 10 bases left in between. Germline V gives CDR1 DFQATT, CDR2 SNEGSKA (reference sequence). The CDR3 is 10 residues long. DNA of the CDR3: TGCAGTGTAGGTCAGCGTGGCTACACCTTC. Translation: CSVGQRGYTF.

This clonotype has ten or more counts. The junction departs from the called germline gene at one end, perhaps through a read error. The V call is TRBV7-2, the J call TRBJ1-6; 10 bases align to TRBD1. Looked up from germline, CDR1 is SGHTA and CDR2 is FQGNSA. CDR3 length: 16 residues. The CDR3 nucleotides read TGTGCCAGCAGCTGGACAGGGGGGACAATATCTGCCGAAATCTACTTT. Translation: CASSWTGGTISAEIYF.

This clonotype appeared many times. V gene TRBV2 combines with J gene TRBJ2-2; TRBD1 agrees at 7 bases. The J segment lost 1 base and the V segment lost 5 bases, leaving 4 bases of the junction unmatched. CDR1 is SNHLY, CDR2 FYNNEI, per germline. CDR3 length: 15 residues. The CDR3 sequence: CASSTGTVNTGELFF. CDR3 bases: TGTGCCAGCAGTACCGGGACAGTGAACACCGGGGAGCTGTTTTTT.

About this clonotype itself: The CDR3 does not end in the conserved phenylalanine or tryptophan, so this is likely a read error. The rearrangement joins TRBV7-9 to TRBJ1-5; D not certain. The CDR3 loop spans 13 amino acids. V lost 6 bases, J lost 2 bases, and 8 bases lay in between. Germline V gene data show CDR1 as SEHNR and CDR2 as FQNEAQ (reference sequence). This CDR3 reads CASSSQGNQPQHV. The CDR3 region has the DNA TGTGCCAGCAGTTCCCAGGGCAATCAGCCCCAGCATGTT.

At least ten counts were recorded for this clonotype. The chain has TRBV29-1 and TRBJ2-2; TRBD1 is a possible D gene (5 bases). V lost 3 bases, J lost 1 base, and 9 bases lay in between. Germline assignment: CDR1 SQVTM and CDR2 ANQGSEA. The CDR3 has 14 amino acids. CDR3 in amino acids: CSVESRVNTGELFF. CDR3 in DNA: TGCAGCGTTGAGTCCAGGGTGAACACCGGGGAGCTGTTTTTT.